What follows are 7 T cell receptor beta chains derived from one specimen sequenced in a study of shared clonotypes between healthy human individuals. The data were produced by immunoSEQ multiplex PCR, yet TCRdb's version contains in-frame clones alone and is incomplete. This table has about 1.5 million clones, under 99% appearing once. Sequenced input: naive CD4+ T cells sorted from blood. Subset denoted: CD45RA+ positively selected. The source of these receptors is a man aged 30 to 39 in good health.

This rearrangement joins TRBV5-1 to TRBJ2-2; 14 bases are a match to TRBD2. Trimming took 4 bases from V and 6 from J; bases not matched to a gene: 5. This CDR3 has 16 amino acids. CDR1 is SGHRS and CDR2 is YFSETQ in the germline V gene. CDR3 in amino acids: CASSGGLAGVPGELFF. In DNA form, the CDR3 reads TGCGCCAGCAGCGGGGGACTAGCGGGAGTTCCCGGGGAGCTGTTTTTT.

The count of this clone is one. The rearrangement uses TRBV4-1 and TRBJ2-1; TRBD2 aligns across 7 bases. CDR1 and CDR2 (germline): MGHRA, YSYEKL. This CDR3 is 14 amino acids long. V lost 7 bases and J lost 4; bases outside the gene matches: 7. The CDR3 DNA follows: TGCGCCAGCATGCCGGGGGGAAATTACAATGAGCAGTTCTTC. It encodes CASMPGGNYNEQFF.

The rearrangement links TRBV19 to TRBJ1-1; D not resolved. CDR1 is LNHDA, CDR2 SQIVND, per germline (reference sequence). The CDR3 is made up of 14 amino acids. V gave up 7 bases and J gave up 5 bases, with 17 bases separating them. CDR3 nucleotide sequence: TGTGCCAGTATCCATACCGGGGTCGAAACTGAAGCTTTCTTT. It encodes CASIHTGVETEAFF.

This sequence joins TRBV29-1 and TRBJ2-1; D ambiguous. CDR1 SQVTM and CDR2 ANQGSEA come from the germline V gene. This CDR3 contains 13 residues. V was clipped by 1 base and J by 3 bases, with 7 bases between them. CDR3 sequence reads: CSVEAPVYNEQFF. The CDR3 DNA reads as TGCAGCGTTGAAGCACCGGTCTACAATGAGCAGTTCTTC.

The rearrangement links TRBV9 to TRBJ1-2; D is uncertain. V was clipped by 4 bases and J by 4 bases, with 17 bases between them. The CDR3 runs 15 residues. Germline CDR1 is SGDLS and CDR2 is YYNGEE. CDR3 in amino acids: CASSPHRLPSYGYTF. CDR3 bases: TGTGCCAGCAGCCCCCACCGATTACCGTCCTATGGCTACACCTTC.

The CDR3 DNA reads TGTGCCAGCAGCCTGACATCGTCTAGCACAGATACGCAGTATTTT. Translated: CASSLTSSSTDTQYF. The V gene is TRBV7-7, the J gene TRBJ2-3; D uncertain. V lost 5 bases, J lost 0 bases, and 12 bases lay in between. Germline V CDR1 and CDR2: SSHAT, FNYEAQ (reference sequence). This CDR3 is built from 15 residues.

The chain carries TRBV5-1 and TRBJ2-1; 9 nucleotides agree with TRBD2. The CDR3 contains 15 residues. Germline CDR1 reads SGHRS; CDR2 reads YFSETQ. The ends lost 0 bases at V and 7 bases at J; junction bases unmatched: 5. The CDR3 nucleotides read TGCGCCAGCAGCTTGGGACTAGCGGTTCTTAATGAGCAGTTCTTC. Its protein is CASSLGLAVLNEQFF.